The 17 T cell receptor beta chains below all came from one sample that was sequenced in a study of blood T cell repertoires in COVID-19. The repertoire was sequenced with immunoSEQ multiplex PCR; TCRdb's copy has only in-frame clones and lacks some. In the table there are roughly 250,000 clones, roughly four fifths of which are singletons. Sequenced input: peripheral blood. All receptors come from a person aged 70 to 85 with COVID-19, enrolled during active disease.

The CDR3 reads CASSLGQGIAYTF. The CDR3 bases are TGTGCCAGCAGTTTAGGACAGGGGATAGCCTACACCTTC. The chain is built from TRBV12-3 or TRBV12-4 and TRBJ1-2; 8 bases are a match to TRBD1. The CDR3 is 13 amino acids. V shed 1 base, J shed 10 bases, and the junction held 5 bases outside the gene matches.

The gene calls are TRBV28 and TRBJ2-1, with 12 bases identical to TRBD2. The germline V gene has CDR1 MDHEN and CDR2 SYDVKM. The V segment lost 6 bases and the J segment 10 bases; nucleotides outside the gene matches: 10. CDR3 length: 15 amino acids. This CDR3 is CASRVLAGGTGEQFF. The CDR3 region has the DNA TGTGCCAGCAGGGTACTAGCGGGGGGAACTGGGGAGCAGTTCTTC.

This chain connects TRBV2 to TRBJ1-5; D unresolved. Trimming cost V 2 bases and J 5 bases, with 10 bases left between them. This CDR3 has 14 residues. The germline V gene has CDR1 SNHLY and CDR2 FYNNEI. CDR3 DNA: TGTGCCAGCAGTGAAATGGGGAGAGATCAGCCCCAGCATTTT. Translated: CASSEMGRDQPQHF.

V usage is TRBV5-1 and J usage is TRBJ2-7; 7 bases fit TRBD2. Trimming removed 4 bases from V and 5 bases from J; junction bases left unmatched: 15. From germline, CDR1 is SGHRS and CDR2 YFSETQ. The CDR3 is 16 amino acids. The CDR3 coding sequence is TGCGCCAGCAGCGCCGGCGGGTCAGCGGGATGGGACGAGCAGTACTTC. Protein product: CASSAGGSAGWDEQYF.

The chain combines TRBV5-4 with TRBJ1-2; 7 bases match TRBD1. The CDR3 contains 13 residues. V was pared by 2 bases and J by 7 bases, with 5 bases of the junction left unmatched. Germline V CDR1 and CDR2: SGHNT, YYREEE (reference sequence). The CDR3 loop reads CASSFGTESGYTF. The CDR3 region has the DNA TGTGCCAGCAGCTTCGGGACAGAATCTGGCTACACCTTC.

The CDR3: CASSSGQAREKLFF. CDR3 nucleotides: TGTGCCAGCAGCTCGGGACAGGCTAGAGAAAAACTGTTTTTT. V and J are TRBV5-4 and TRBJ1-4, with 8 bases aligning to TRBD1. V was pared by 3 bases and J by 8 bases, with 6 bases of the junction left unmatched. Germline CDR1 and CDR2: SGHNT and YYREEE (reference sequence). The CDR3 is 14 amino acids.

The gene calls are TRBV11-2 and TRBJ2-7; maybe TRBD2 (7 bases). The CDR3 extends over 15 amino acids. The germline V gene has CDR1 SGHAT and CDR2 FQNNGV. V lost 5 bases and J lost 5, with 19 bases in between. CDR3 in amino acids: CASSKESGGHHEQYF. CDR3 bases: TGTGCCAGCAGCAAGGAGTCCGGGGGGCATCACGAGCAGTACTTC.

The chain is built from TRBV9 and TRBJ2-3, with D maybe TRBD2 (6 bases). V was pared by 2 bases and J by 8 bases, with 15 bases between. Germline loops: CDR1 SGDLS, CDR2 YYNGEE. There are 14 residues in the CDR3. The CDR3: CASSVGQGEATQYF. The CDR3 DNA reads TGTGCCAGCAGCGTGGGGCAAGGGGAGGCTACGCAGTATTTT.

This chain uses TRBV7-9 with TRBJ1-1, with D possibly TRBD1 on 5 matching bases. Looked up from germline, CDR1 is SEHNR and CDR2 is FQNEAQ (reference sequence). The CDR3 has 16 residues. V lost 3 bases and J 0 bases, leaving 14 bases between the germline ends. CDR3 loop: CASSFRQGSLNTEAFF. The CDR3 nucleotides are TGTGCCAGCAGCTTTCGGCAGGGCAGCTTGAACACTGAAGCTTTCTTT.

V is TRBV2 and J is TRBJ2-1; the D gene is possibly TRBD2 (6 bases). Germline CDR1 SNHLY, CDR2 FYNNEI. The V end lost 4 bases, the J end lost 4 bases, and 20 bases lay between the germline ends. The CDR3 contains 17 residues. The CDR3 region has the DNA TGTGCCAGCAGTGCACACACCGGGACTGGGAGATACAATGAGCAGTTCTTC. This gives the protein CASSAHTGTGRYNEQFF.

The rearrangement links TRBV28 to TRBJ2-7, with TRBD1 matching over 9 bases. The germline V gene encodes CDR1 MDHEN and CDR2 SYDVKM. The CDR3 covers 15 residues. The junction had 8 bases not matched to a gene; V was cut back by 6 bases and J by 2 bases. CDR3 bases: TGTGCCAGCAGGGGCACCGGGACAGGGCCCTACGAGCAGTACTTC. Protein product: CASRGTGTGPYEQYF.

This clone was seen only a few times. The chain couples TRBV7-8 to TRBJ2-7; 7 bases fit TRBD2. The CDR3 totals 15 residues. Germline CDR1 is SGHVS and CDR2 is FQNEAQ. Trimming removed 1 base from V and 1 base from J; junction bases left unmatched: 4. The CDR3 loop reads CASSLGGGTSYEQYF. The CDR3 DNA reads TGTGCCAGCAGCTTAGGGGGGGGAACTTCCTACGAGCAGTACTTC.

This chain connects TRBV4-1 to TRBJ1-6, with 10 bases matching TRBD1. Germline assignment: CDR1 MGHRA and CDR2 YSYEKL. The CDR3 consists of 17 residues. V lost 2 bases and J lost 6; bases outside the gene matches: 7. CDR3 bases: TGCGCCAGCAGCCAAAACCCCGGGGACAGGGGTAATTCACCCCTCCACTTT. Residues: CASSQNPGDRGNSPLHF.

The V gene is TRBV9, the J gene TRBJ2-5; a weak D match, TRBD2 (7 bases). Germline V gives CDR1 SGDLS, CDR2 YYNGEE. The V and J ends lost 0 bases and 3 bases respectively, with 12 bases between them. There are 15 residues in the CDR3. The CDR3 bases are TGTGCCAGCAGCGTAGCGGCGGGGGACAAAGAGACCCAGTACTTC. This gives the protein CASSVAAGDKETQYF. Full variable domain (outside the CDR3, taken from reference TRBV9 and TRBJ2-5): DSGVTQTPKHLITATGQRVTLRCSPRSGDLSVYWYQQSLDQGLQFLIQYYNGEERAKGNILERFSAQQFPDLHSELNLSSLELGDSALYFCASSVAAGDKETQYFGPGTRLLVL.

V and J are TRBV3-1 (or the pseudogene TRBV3-2) and TRBJ1-2; TRBD1 aligns across 7 bases. Losses at the gene ends were 1 base for V and 8 bases for J; bases not matched to a gene: 7. From germline, CDR1 is LGHDT and CDR2 YNNKEL (reference sequence). The CDR3 is made up of 14 amino acids. The CDR3 DNA follows: TGTGCCAGCAGCCAAGTGGAGGGGGCTTTGGGCTACACCTTC. Amino acid sequence: CASSQVEGALGYTF.

This chain joins TRBV11-3 and TRBJ2-3; possible D gene TRBD1, 5 bases. The CDR3 length is 14 residues. CDR1 and CDR2 (germline): SGHNT, YENEEA. The V end was cut by 4 bases, the J end by 2 bases, with 10 bases between. The DNA of the CDR3 is TGTGCCAGCAGCTCCCGACAGAACACAGATACGCAGTATTTT. This sequence encodes CASSSRQNTDTQYF. Based on the CDR3 plus reference TRBV11-3 and TRBJ2-3, the full variable domain is EAGVVQSPRYKIIEKKQPVAFWCNPISGHNTLYWYLQNLGQGPELLIRYENEEAVDDSQLPKDRFSAERLKGVDSTLKIQPAELGDSAVYLCASSSRQNTDTQYFGPGTRLTVL.

The genes are TRBV4-2 and TRBJ2-7, with 10 bases matching TRBD1. The V and J ends lost 1 base and 6 bases, in that order; junction bases with no gene match: 3. This CDR3 is built from 14 residues. In germline, CDR1 is LGHNA, CDR2 YNFKEQ. This chain's CDR3 is CASSQGGTGAEQYF. The CDR3 DNA follows: TGTGCCAGCAGCCAAGGGGGGACAGGGGCCGAGCAGTACTTC.